This TCR beta chain was retrieved from a study of long-term antiretroviral therapy in people with HIV. The study, taken as a whole, reports: Collection of the blood, which took place between about 2004 and 2018, possibly occurred under older ART regimens.

As to this clone: Antigen specificity is unknown.

Germline CDR1 SGHRS, CDR2 YFSETQ. The CDR3 is 15 amino acids. Trimming took off 4 bases at V and 3 bases at J, with 13 bases between the two ends. The authors ran the immunoSEQ assay, v3.0, at survey level. Clones were read by immunoSEQ multiplex PCR, and TCRdb kept only the in-frame ones, dropping some. This sample has approximately 25,000 clones, with 65% to 85% found just once. Every specimen provided 1-10 million cryopreserved PBMC before DNA extraction took place. Sequenced here: unsorted PBMCs, sampled 2.1 years after starting antiretroviral therapy. The chain employs TRBV5-1 and TRBJ1-4; a possible D gene is TRBD1 (6 bases). This sequence was found in a man aged 25-45 years with HIV. The CDR3 DNA sequence: TGCGCCAGCAGCGCCGGGACACCCGCTAATGAAAAACTGTTTTTT. Amino acid sequence: CASSAGTPANEKLFF. The variable domain in full, with the rest retrieved from reference TRBV5-1 and TRBJ1-4, is KAGVTQTPRYLIKTRGQQVTLSCSPISGHRSVSWYQQTPGQGLQFLFEYFSETQRNKGNFPGRFSGRQFSNSRSEMNVSTLELGDSALYLCASSAGTPANEKLFFGSGTQLSVL.